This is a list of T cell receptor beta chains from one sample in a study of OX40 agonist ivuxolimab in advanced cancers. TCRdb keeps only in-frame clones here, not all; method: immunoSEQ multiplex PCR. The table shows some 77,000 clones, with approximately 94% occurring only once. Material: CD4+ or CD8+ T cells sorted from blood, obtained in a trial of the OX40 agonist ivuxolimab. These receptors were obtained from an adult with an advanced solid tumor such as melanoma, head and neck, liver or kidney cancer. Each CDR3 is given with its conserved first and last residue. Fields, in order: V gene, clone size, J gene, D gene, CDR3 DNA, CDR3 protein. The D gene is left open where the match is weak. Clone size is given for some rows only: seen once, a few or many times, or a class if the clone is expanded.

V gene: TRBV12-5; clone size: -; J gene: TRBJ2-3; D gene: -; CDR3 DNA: TGTGCTAGTGGTTCCACAGATACGCAGTATTTT; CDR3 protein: CASGSTDTQYF
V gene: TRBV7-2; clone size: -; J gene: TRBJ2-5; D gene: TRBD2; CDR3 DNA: TGTGCCAGCAGCCAGTGGGGACTAGCGGCCCAAGAGACCCAGTACTTC; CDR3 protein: CASSQWGLAAQETQYF
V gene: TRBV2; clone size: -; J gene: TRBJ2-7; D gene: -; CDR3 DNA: TGTGCCAGCAAGAGGAATTACGAGCAGTACTTC; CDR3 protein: CASKRNYEQYF
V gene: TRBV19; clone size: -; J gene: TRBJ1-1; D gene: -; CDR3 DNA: TGTGCCAGTAGTATGCGGGGCCCCTTAATGAACACTGAAGCTTTCTTT; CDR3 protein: CASSMRGPLMNTEAFF
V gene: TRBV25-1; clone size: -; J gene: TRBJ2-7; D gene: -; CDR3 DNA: TGTGCCAGCAGGGGGGGCTCCTACGAGCAGTACTTC; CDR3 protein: CASRGGSYEQYF
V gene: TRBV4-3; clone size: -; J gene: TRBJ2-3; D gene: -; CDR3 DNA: TGCGCCAGCAGCCAAGATTGGGCAGCCGGCACAGATACGCAGTATTTT; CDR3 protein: CASSQDWAAGTDTQYF
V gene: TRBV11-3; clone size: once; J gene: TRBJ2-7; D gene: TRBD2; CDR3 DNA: TGTGCCAGCAGCGGGAGGGTGATTTCCTACGAGCAGTACTTC; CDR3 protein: CASSGRVISYEQYF
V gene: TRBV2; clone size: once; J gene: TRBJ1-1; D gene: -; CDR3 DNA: TGTGCCAGCAGTGAAGGGGGCAGGACCCGGATAGCTTTCTTT; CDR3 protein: CASSEGGRTRIAFF
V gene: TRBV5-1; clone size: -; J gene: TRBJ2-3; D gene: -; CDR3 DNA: TGCGCCAGCAGCTCCAGACAGGATGATACGCAGTATTTT; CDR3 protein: CASSSRQDDTQYF
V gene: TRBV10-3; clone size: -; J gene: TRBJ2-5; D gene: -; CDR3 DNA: TGTGCCATCAGTGACATTAGAGAGACCCAGTACTTC; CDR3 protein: CAISDIRETQYF
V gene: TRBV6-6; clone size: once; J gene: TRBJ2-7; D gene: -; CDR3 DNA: TGTGCCAGCAGCTCTACTAGGGTCTACGAGCAGTACTTC; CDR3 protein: CASSSTRVYEQYF
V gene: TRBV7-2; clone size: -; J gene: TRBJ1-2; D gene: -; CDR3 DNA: TGTGCCAGCAGCCGGGACATTCTTGGCTACACCTTC; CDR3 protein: CASSRDILGYTF
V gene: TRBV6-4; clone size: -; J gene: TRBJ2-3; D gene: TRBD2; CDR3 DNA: TGTGCCAGCAGTGAACTAGCGGGAGATACGCAGTATTTT; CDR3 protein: CASSELAGDTQYF
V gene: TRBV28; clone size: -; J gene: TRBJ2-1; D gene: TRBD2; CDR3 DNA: TGTGCCAGCAGTTTAAGTAGCGGGAGGAGGAATGAGCAGTTCTTC; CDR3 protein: CASSLSSGRRNEQFF
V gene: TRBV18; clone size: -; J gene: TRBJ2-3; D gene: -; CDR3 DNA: TGTGCCAGCTCACCACCGGGGTCGACGGCGCAGTATTTT; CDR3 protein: CASSPPGSTAQYF
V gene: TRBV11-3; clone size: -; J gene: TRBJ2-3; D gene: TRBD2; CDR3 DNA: TGTGCCAGCAGCCTGGGGCATAGCGGGAGGGAGACAGATACGCAGTATTTT; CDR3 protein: CASSLGHSGRETDTQYF
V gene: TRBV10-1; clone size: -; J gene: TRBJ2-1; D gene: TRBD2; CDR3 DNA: TGCGCCACTAACGATCGGGAGGGTGAGCAGTTCTTC; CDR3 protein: CATNDREGEQFF
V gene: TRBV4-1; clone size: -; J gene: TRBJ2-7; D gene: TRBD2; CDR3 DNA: TGCGCCAGCAGCCTTAGCGGGGTCTCCCCCTACGAGCAGTACTTC; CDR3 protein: CASSLSGVSPYEQYF